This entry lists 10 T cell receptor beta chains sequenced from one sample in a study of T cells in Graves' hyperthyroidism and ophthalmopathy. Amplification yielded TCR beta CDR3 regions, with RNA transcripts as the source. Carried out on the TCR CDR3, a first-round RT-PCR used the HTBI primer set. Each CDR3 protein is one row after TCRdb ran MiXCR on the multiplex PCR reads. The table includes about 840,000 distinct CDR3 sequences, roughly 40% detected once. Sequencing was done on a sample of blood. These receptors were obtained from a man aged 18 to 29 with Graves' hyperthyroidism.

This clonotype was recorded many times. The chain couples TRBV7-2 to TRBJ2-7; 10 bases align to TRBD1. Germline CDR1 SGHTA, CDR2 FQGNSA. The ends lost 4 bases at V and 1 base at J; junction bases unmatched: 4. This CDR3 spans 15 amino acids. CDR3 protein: CASSSPGQGSYEQYF. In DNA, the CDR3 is TGTGCCAGCAGCTCGCCGGGACAGGGGTCCTACGAGCAGTACTTC.

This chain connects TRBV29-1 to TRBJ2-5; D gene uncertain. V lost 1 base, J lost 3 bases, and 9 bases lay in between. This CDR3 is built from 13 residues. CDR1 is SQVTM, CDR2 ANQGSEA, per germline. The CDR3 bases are TGCAGCGTTGAAGGTGGAGTGAAAGAGACCCAGTACTTC. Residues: CSVEGGVKETQYF.

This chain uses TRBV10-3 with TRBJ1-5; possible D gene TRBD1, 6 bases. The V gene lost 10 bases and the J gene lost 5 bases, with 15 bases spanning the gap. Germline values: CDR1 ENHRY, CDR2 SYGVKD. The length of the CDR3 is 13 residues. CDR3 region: CASSQPGDQPQHF. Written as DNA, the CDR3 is TGTGCCAGCAGCCAACCAGGGGATCAGCCCCAGCATTTT.

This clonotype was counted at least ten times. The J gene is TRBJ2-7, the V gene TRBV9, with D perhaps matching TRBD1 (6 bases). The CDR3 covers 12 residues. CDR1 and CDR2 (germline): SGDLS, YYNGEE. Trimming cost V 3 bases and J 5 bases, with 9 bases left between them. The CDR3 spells CASSAGHDEQYF. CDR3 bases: TGTGCCAGCAGCGCGGGACACGACGAGCAGTACTTC. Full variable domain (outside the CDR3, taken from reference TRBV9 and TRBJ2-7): DSGVTQTPKHLITATGQRVTLRCSPRSGDLSVYWYQQSLDQGLQFLIQYYNGEERAKGNILERFSAQQFPDLHSELNLSSLELGDSALYFCASSAGHDEQYFGPGTRLTVT.

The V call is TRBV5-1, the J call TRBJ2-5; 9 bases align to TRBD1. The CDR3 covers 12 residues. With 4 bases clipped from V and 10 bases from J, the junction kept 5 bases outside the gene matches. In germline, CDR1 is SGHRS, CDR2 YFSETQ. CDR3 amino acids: CASSLDRGDQYF. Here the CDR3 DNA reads TGCGCCAGCAGCCTTGACAGGGGGGACCAGTACTTC. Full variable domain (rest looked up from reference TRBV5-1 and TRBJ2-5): KAGVTQTPRYLIKTRGQQVTLSCSPISGHRSVSWYQQTPGQGLQFLFEYFSETQRNKGNFPGRFSGRQFSNSRSEMNVSTLELGDSALYLCASSLDRGDQYFGPGTRLLVL.

In nucleotides, the CDR3 is TGCGCCAGCGGGAGACAGGTGAATTCACCCCTCCACTTT. It translates to CASGRQVNSPLHF. This chain links TRBV10-2 with TRBJ1-6; maybe TRBD1 (6 bases). Germline values: CDR1 WSHSY, CDR2 SAAADI. Trimming pared 8 bases from V and 7 bases from J, leaving 12 bases between. This CDR3 is 13 amino acids long.

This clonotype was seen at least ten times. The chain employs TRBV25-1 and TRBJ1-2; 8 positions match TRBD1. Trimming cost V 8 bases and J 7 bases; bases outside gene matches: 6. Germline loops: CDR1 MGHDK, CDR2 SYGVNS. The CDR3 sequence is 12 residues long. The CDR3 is CASGGQGAGYTF. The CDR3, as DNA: TGTGCCAGCGGAGGACAGGGCGCTGGCTACACCTTC.

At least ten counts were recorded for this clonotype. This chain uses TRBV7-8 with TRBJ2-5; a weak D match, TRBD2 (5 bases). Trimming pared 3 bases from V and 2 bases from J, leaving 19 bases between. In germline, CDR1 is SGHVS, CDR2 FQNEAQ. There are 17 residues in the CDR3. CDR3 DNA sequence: TGTGCCAGCAGCTTCGCCCGCTACGGGGAGCTACAAGAGACCCAGTACTTC. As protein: CASSFARYGELQETQYF. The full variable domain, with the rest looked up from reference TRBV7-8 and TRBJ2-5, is GAGVSQSPRYKVAKRGQDVALRCDPISGHVSLFWYQQALGQGPEFLTYFQNEAQLDKSGLPSDRFFAERPEGSVSTLKIQRTQQEDSAVYLCASSFARYGELQETQYFGPGTRLLVL.

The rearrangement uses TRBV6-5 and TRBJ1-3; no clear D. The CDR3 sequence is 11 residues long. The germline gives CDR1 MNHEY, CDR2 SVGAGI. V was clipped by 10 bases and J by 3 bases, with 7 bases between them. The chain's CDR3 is CAIRSGNTIYF. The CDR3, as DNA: TGTGCCATAAGAAGTGGAAACACCATATATTTT.

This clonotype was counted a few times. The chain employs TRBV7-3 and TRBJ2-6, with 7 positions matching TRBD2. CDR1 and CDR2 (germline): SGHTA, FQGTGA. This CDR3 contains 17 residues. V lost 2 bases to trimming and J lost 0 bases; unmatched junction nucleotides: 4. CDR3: CASSLLAVSSGANVLTF. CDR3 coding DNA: TGTGCCAGCAGCTTACTAGCGGTGAGCTCTGGGGCCAACGTCCTGACTTTC.